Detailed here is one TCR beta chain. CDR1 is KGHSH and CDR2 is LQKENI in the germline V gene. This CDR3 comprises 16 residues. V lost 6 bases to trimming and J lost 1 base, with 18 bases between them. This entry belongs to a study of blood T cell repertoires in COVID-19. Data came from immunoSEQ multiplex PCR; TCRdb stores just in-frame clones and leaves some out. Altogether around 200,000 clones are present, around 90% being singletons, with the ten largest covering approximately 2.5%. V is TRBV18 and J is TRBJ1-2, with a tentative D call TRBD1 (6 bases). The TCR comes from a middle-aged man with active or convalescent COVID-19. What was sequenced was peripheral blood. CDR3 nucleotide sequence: TGTGCCAGCTCGCCTCTACAGGGCGCCGTTAACTATGGCTACACCTTC. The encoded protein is CASSPLQGAVNYGYTF.